This passage covers 8 T cell receptor beta chains from one sample sequenced in a study of T cell repertoires in cytomegalovirus infection. These TCRs are of unknown antigen specificity. Each CDR3 protein gets one entry after TCRdb re-called the reads with MiXCR. The table records roughly 150,000 distinct CDR3 sequences, more than 30% of them present only once. The sample was CD8+ T cells from cultured PBMCs, taken from culture after CMV antigen stimulation. The receptors were gathered from a human donor in good health (CMV status not recorded). Some clones in this sample may be carry-over from other donors' samples.

Only a few counts were recorded for this clonotype. The chain couples TRBV12-3 or TRBV12-4 to TRBJ2-1; D is unresolved. The CDR3 runs to 11 residues. The V and J ends lost 0 bases and 8 bases respectively, with 2 bases between them. As DNA, the CDR3 is TGTGCCAGCAGTTTAGCCTATGAGCAGTTCTTC. Translating gives CASSLAYEQFF.

The genes are TRBV12-3 or TRBV12-4 and TRBJ1-6, with D unresolved. V was trimmed by 1 base and J by 14 bases, leaving 15 bases between them. This CDR3 is built from 14 residues. The CDR3 spells CASSLGTTSGALHF. The CDR3 coding sequence is TGTGCCAGCAGTTTAGGGACCACCTCTGGGGCCCTCCACTTT.

The chain's CDR3 is CSASREGRDQPQHF. CDR3 bases: TGCAGTGCTAGTCGGGAGGGGCGGGACCAGCCCCAGCATTTT. V and J are TRBV20-1 and TRBJ1-5; tentatively, D is TRBD1 (5 bases). Trimming took off 3 bases at V and 7 bases at J, with 16 bases between the two ends. Germline CDR1 and CDR2: DFQATT and SNEGSKA (reference sequence). The CDR3 totals 14 residues.

The chain links TRBV20-1 to TRBJ2-1; 11 bases line up with TRBD2. CDR1 is DFQATT and CDR2 is SNEGSKA in the germline V gene (reference sequence). The CDR3 is made up of 16 amino acids. With 4 bases clipped from V and 8 bases from J, the junction kept 13 bases outside the gene matches. The CDR3 here is CSATRLAGLLRDEQFF. The CDR3 region has the DNA TGCAGTGCTACCCGACTAGCGGGGCTATTGCGGGATGAGCAGTTCTTC.

This clonotype was seen more than once but under ten times. The V and J genes are TRBV10-3 and TRBJ2-5; a weak D match, TRBD2 (6 bases). CDR3 length: 15 amino acids. The V end lost 6 bases, the J end lost 1 base, and 15 bases lay between the germline ends. Germline CDR1 ENHRY, CDR2 SYGVKD. The DNA for the CDR3 is TGTGCCATCAGGAACGACGGGGGAGCCCAAGAGACCCAGTACTTC. Its protein is CAIRNDGGAQETQYF.

This clonotype was detected ten times or more. V and J are TRBV12-3 or TRBV12-4 and TRBJ2-3; 11 nucleotides match TRBD1. This CDR3 has 15 residues. With 5 bases clipped from V and 3 bases from J, the junction kept 4 bases outside the gene matches. CDR3 residues: CASSAGQGVTDTQYF. The CDR3 DNA is TGTGCCAGCAGTGCGGGACAGGGGGTGACAGATACGCAGTATTTT.

The table lists this clonotype with a few counts. The chain has TRBV20-1 and TRBJ1-1; TRBD1 might be the D (6 bases). Trimming removed 6 bases at V and 7 bases at J, with 24 bases between. Germline loops: CDR1 DFQATT, CDR2 SNEGSKA (reference sequence). The CDR3 totals 15 residues. CDR3 nucleotides: TGCAGTGCGAGCCGGGACATTTCTAATTGGGGTGAAGCTTTCTTT. Its protein is CSASRDISNWGEAFF.

The J gene is TRBJ2-2, the V gene TRBV28, with D possibly matching TRBD1 (6 bases). The CDR3 runs 15 residues. Germline values: CDR1 MDHEN, CDR2 SYDVKM. Trimming took 6 bases from V and 6 from J, leaving 17 bases between them. The DNA for the CDR3 is TGTGCCAGCAGAGAATTGAGTCGGACAGCCGGGGAGCTGTTTTTT. Protein product: CASRELSRTAGELFF.